Shown below are 29 T cell receptor beta chains from a single sample sequenced in a study of shared clonotypes between healthy human individuals. Only in-frame clones appear in the TCRdb table, and some are missing; sequencing was by immunoSEQ multiplex PCR. The data contain just under 350,000 clones, around 79% of them singletons. Sequencing was carried out using memory CD4+ T cells sorted from blood. Subset given: CD45RA-negative fraction. Receptors were obtained from a young man in good health.

This clone was seen at least ten times. The chain joins TRBV7-2 to TRBJ2-7, with 8 nucleotides matching TRBD1. V shed 4 bases, J shed 2 bases, and the junction held 16 bases outside the gene matches. The CDR3 runs 18 residues. Germline V lookup: CDR1 SGHTA, CDR2 FQGNSA. The CDR3 coding sequence is TGTGCCAGCAGCTCGCAAATTACTCCGACAGGGGTGGCCTACGAGCAGTACTTC. Protein product: CASSSQITPTGVAYEQYF. Using reference TRBV7-2 and TRBJ2-7 for the parts outside the CDR3, the full variable domain is GAGVSQSPSNKVTEKGKDVELRCDPISGHTALYWYRQSLGQGLEFLIYFQGNSAPDKSGLPSDRFSAERTGGSVSTLTIQRTQQEDSAVYLCASSSQITPTGVAYEQYFGPGTRLTVT.

This clone was seen a few times. This chain connects TRBV28 to TRBJ2-4; a weak D match, TRBD2 (6 bases). This CDR3 has 15 residues. Trimming took 5 bases from V and 7 from J, leaving 18 bases between them. Germline CDR1 MDHEN, CDR2 SYDVKM. DNA of the CDR3: TGTGCCAGCAGTCCCGAGGAGGGTTTTCGGAACATTCAGTACTTC. Protein: CASSPEEGFRNIQYF.

The rearrangement uses TRBV14 and TRBJ2-3; no firm D call. Germline-derived CDR1 and CDR2 are SGHDN and FVKESK. This CDR3 region has 16 residues. Trimming removed 0 bases from V and 2 bases from J, with 12 bases in between. This CDR3 is CASSQDRGRNTDTQYF. CDR3 DNA: TGTGCCAGCAGCCAAGATCGTGGACGGAACACAGATACGCAGTATTTT.

This clone was seen a handful of times. V and J are TRBV5-1 and TRBJ2-5; tentative D call: TRBD1 (5 bases). Germline V gene sequence: CDR1 SGHRS, CDR2 YFSETQ. The CDR3 runs 14 residues. V was trimmed by 4 bases and J by 2 bases, leaving 12 bases between them. The CDR3 DNA sequence: TGCGCCAGCAGCGACGGACACTTTCAAGAGACCCAGTACTTC. It codes for CASSDGHFQETQYF.

V and J are TRBV12-5 and TRBJ2-5; 7 bases line up with TRBD2. Germline V gives CDR1 LGHNT, CDR2 FRNRAP. CDR3 size: 13 residues. V lost 6 bases to trimming and J lost 4 bases; unmatched junction nucleotides: 5. The CDR3, as DNA: TGTGCTAGTGGCGGACTAGGGCGAGAGACCCAGTACTTC. It encodes CASGGLGRETQYF.

About this clone itself: The same CDR3 can be traced to other DNA sequences in this sample. The gene calls are TRBV7-9 and TRBJ2-3; either TRBD1 or TRBD2 may fit D (5 bases each). The CDR3 consists of 15 residues. Trimming pared 6 bases from V and 1 base from J, leaving 14 bases between. Germline CDR1 is SEHNR and CDR2 is FQNEAQ (reference sequence). CDR3 residues: CASSLGDSRTDTQYF. Written as DNA, the CDR3 is TGTGCCAGCAGTTTGGGGGATTCCCGCACAGATACGCAGTATTTT.

This chain connects TRBV5-1 to TRBJ1-3; D gene uncertain. The length of the CDR3 is 16 residues. Trimming left V 0 bases short and J 3 bases short, with 13 bases between. CDR1 and CDR2 (germline): SGHRS, YFSETQ. This CDR3 reads CASSLDGTSGGNTIYF. The CDR3 nucleotides read TGCGCCAGCAGCTTGGACGGCACAAGCGGTGGAAACACCATATATTTT.

CDR3 residues: CASQQGATGNTIYF. The CDR3 nucleotides are TGTGCCAGCCAACAGGGGGCGACTGGAAACACCATATATTTT. This rearrangement joins TRBV28 to TRBJ1-3; 9 bases match TRBD1. Per germline, CDR1 MDHEN and CDR2 SYDVKM. The V and J ends lost 8 bases and 2 bases, in that order; junction bases with no gene match: 4. The CDR3 is 14 residues long.

The rearrangement uses TRBV27 and TRBJ2-7; TRBD1 agrees at 9 bases. With V trimmed by 5 bases and J by 4 bases, 6 bases remained unmatched. The germline gives CDR1 MNHEY, CDR2 SMNVEV (reference sequence). The CDR3 runs to 14 residues. The CDR3 DNA is TGTGCCAGCAGTCCGTGGGACAGGGTATACGAGCAGTACTTC. Its translation is CASSPWDRVYEQYF.

This chain uses TRBV25-1 with TRBJ2-3, with 7 nucleotides matching TRBD1. Germline trimming cut 2 bases from V and 3 bases from J; bases unmatched to any gene: 8. There are 16 residues in the CDR3. Germline-derived CDR1 and CDR2 are MGHDK and SYGVNS. The CDR3 DNA is TGTGCCAGCAGTGAAATGACAGGGCGTCTGACAGATACGCAGTATTTT. Its protein is CASSEMTGRLTDTQYF.

The chain couples TRBV7-9 to TRBJ2-1, with D hard to call. CDR3 size: 12 residues. CDR1 and CDR2 from the germline V gene are SEHNR and FQNEAQ (reference sequence). Trimming took off 4 bases at V and 10 bases at J, with 11 bases between the two ends. CDR3 DNA: TGTGCCAGCAGCTCGTGGGGTAACGAGCAGTTCTTC. Amino acids: CASSSWGNEQFF.

This sequence joins TRBV10-3 and TRBJ2-3, with D maybe TRBD2 (6 bases). The CDR3 sequence is 13 residues long. Trimming shortened V by 8 bases and J by 2 bases, and 11 bases separated the two germline ends. Germline CDR1 ENHRY, CDR2 SYGVKD. The CDR3 here is CAIGDFNTDTQYF. The CDR3 DNA reads as TGTGCCATCGGGGACTTCAACACAGATACGCAGTATTTT.

The V call is TRBV11-2, the J call TRBJ2-7; 7 bases are a match to TRBD1. Germline-derived CDR1 and CDR2 are SGHAT and FQNNGV. V was pared by 5 bases and J by 2 bases, with 9 bases of the junction left unmatched. The CDR3 length is 15 residues. Written as DNA, the CDR3 is TGTGCCAGCAGCACCCCCAGGGGGTCCCCCTACGAGCAGTACTTC. Translated: CASSTPRGSPYEQYF.

As concerns this clone: At one end, the junction sequence differs from germline, possibly due to a read error. The rearrangement links TRBV27 to TRBJ2-3, with D possibly being TRBD1 or TRBD2 (5 bases each). Germline CDR1 is MNHEY and CDR2 is SMNVEV (reference sequence). This CDR3 comprises 15 residues. Here the CDR3 DNA reads TGTGCCAGCAGGTTATCCCGGGACGGCACAGATACGCAGTATTTT. Its translation: CASRLSRDGTDTQYF.

The V and J genes are TRBV11-3 and TRBJ2-7; 10 bases agree with TRBD2. V was pared by 2 bases and J by 4 bases, with 2 bases of the junction left unmatched. This CDR3 is 14 amino acids long. Germline lookup yields CDR1 SGHNT and CDR2 YENEEA. CDR3 DNA: TGTGCCAGCAGCTTAAGTAGCGGGGGGTACGAGCAGTACTTC. It yields the protein CASSLSSGGYEQYF.

Concerning this clone itself: Possible read error: a much larger clone is one base away. Other DNA sequences in this sample translate to the same CDR3. This rearrangement joins TRBV28 to TRBJ2-3; D possibly matches TRBD1 or TRBD2 (5 bases each). Trimming cost V 6 bases and J 1 base, with 14 bases left between them. The CDR3 extends over 15 amino acids. Germline loops: CDR1 MDHEN, CDR2 SYDVKM. The CDR3 here is CASSFRDPRTDTQYF. The CDR3 DNA reads TGTGCCAGCAGCTTCAGGGACCCCCGCACAGATACGCAGTATTTT.

This clone was observed a few times. Germline is not matched at one junction end, which may reflect a read error. This chain links TRBV28 with TRBJ2-7; TRBD2 matches 9 bases. The CDR3 totals 16 residues. Germline-derived CDR1 and CDR2 are MDHEN and SYDVKM. CDR3 in DNA: TGTGCCAGCAGTCGAACCGCCGGGACTAGCTCCAACGAGCAGTACTTC. Translated, it gives CASSRTAGTSSNEQYF.

The chain recombines TRBV15 with TRBJ2-1; unclear D gene. V shed 0 bases and J shed 1 base, with 7 bases lying between them. Germline V gene data show CDR1 as LNHNV and CDR2 as YYDKDF (reference sequence). CDR3 size: 15 residues. CDR3 sequence (DNA): TGTGCCACCAGCAGAGACGTGGGATCCTACAATGAGCAGTTCTTC. Protein: CATSRDVGSYNEQFF.

This chain joins TRBV7-8 and TRBJ2-1, with a possible D match to TRBD1 (7 bases). Trimming removed 1 base from V and 9 bases from J, with 16 bases in between. In germline, CDR1 is SGHVS, CDR2 FQNEAQ. The CDR3 totals 15 residues. CDR3 nucleotide sequence: TGTGCCAGCAGCTTAGTCAGGGGGGTTCTCCCTGAGCAGTTCTTC. Amino acid sequence: CASSLVRGVLPEQFF. Drawing the rest from reference TRBV7-8 and TRBJ2-1, the complete variable domain is GAGVSQSPRYKVAKRGQDVALRCDPISGHVSLFWYQQALGQGPEFLTYFQNEAQLDKSGLPSDRFFAERPEGSVSTLKIQRTQQEDSAVYLCASSLVRGVLPEQFFGPGTRLTVL.

The chain is built from TRBV5-4 and TRBJ1-2; 9 positions match TRBD1. Germline V gene sequence: CDR1 SGHNT, CDR2 YYREEE (reference sequence). V was pared by 1 base and J by 4 bases, with 11 bases of the junction left unmatched. The CDR3 is 17 residues long. The CDR3 protein is CASSLLPGQGSFYGYTF. In nucleotides, the CDR3 is TGTGCCAGCAGCTTGCTACCGGGACAGGGATCCTTCTATGGCTACACCTTC.

The rearrangement joins TRBV2 to TRBJ2-7; 7 nucleotides align to TRBD2. The CDR3 is made up of 11 amino acids. The germline V gene has CDR1 SNHLY and CDR2 FYNNEI. J was trimmed by 6 bases and V by 10 bases; bases with no gene match: 6. CDR3 region: CATQTSSEQYF. The CDR3 DNA is TGTGCCACACAGACTAGCAGCGAGCAGTACTTC.

The J gene is TRBJ2-1, the V gene TRBV15; 7 bases line up with TRBD2. Germline V gene sequence: CDR1 LNHNV, CDR2 YYDKDF (reference sequence). The CDR3 length is 14 residues. The ends lost 8 bases at V and 11 bases at J; junction bases unmatched: 15. CDR3 DNA sequence: TGTGCCACCCTCGGCTTGGGTAGCGGGTATCAGCAGTTCTTC. It encodes CATLGLGSGYQQFF.

The chain carries TRBV27 and TRBJ2-7, with D possibly matching TRBD1 (6 bases). CDR1 is MNHEY, CDR2 SMNVEV, per germline (reference sequence). This CDR3 has 14 residues. Trimming took off 9 bases at V and 3 bases at J, with 18 bases between the two ends. The CDR3 nucleotides read TGTGCCAGTACCAACGCAGGGGCACTCTACGAGCAGTACTTC. As protein: CASTNAGALYEQYF.

The chain combines TRBV27 with TRBJ2-2; 12 bases line up with TRBD2. The CDR3 is 15 amino acids. The trim removed 3 bases at V and 5 bases at J, leaving 1 base unmatched. Germline CDR1 and CDR2: MNHEY and SMNVEV (reference sequence). CDR3 DNA sequence: TGTGCCAGCAGTTTTGGACTAGCGGGGACCGGGGAGCTGTTTTTT. The encoded protein is CASSFGLAGTGELFF.

The rearrangement uses TRBV6-1 and TRBJ1-1; 8 bases match TRBD1. After removal of 6 bases from V and 4 bases from J, the junction contained 4 bases not matched to a gene. Germline-derived CDR1 and CDR2 are MNHNS and SASEGT. This CDR3 is built from 13 residues. The CDR3 region has the DNA TGTGCCAGCAGACAGGGGGTGAGCACTGAAGCTTTCTTT. It yields the protein CASRQGVSTEAFF.

The V and J genes are TRBV27 and TRBJ1-1; 10 bases fit TRBD1. Per germline, CDR1 MNHEY and CDR2 SMNVEV (reference sequence). V trimming: 2 bases; J trimming: 7 bases; junction bases outside the gene matches: 4. This CDR3 contains 14 residues. CDR3 DNA sequence: TGTGCCAGCAGTTTAACGACAGGGGGCGATGAAGCTTTCTTT. It encodes CASSLTTGGDEAFF.

V is TRBV6-1 and J is TRBJ2-3, with a possible D match to TRBD1 (5 bases). Germline V gene lookup returns CDR1 MNHNS and CDR2 SASEGT. Trimming left V 3 bases short and J 3 bases short, with 7 bases between. This CDR3 is 13 amino acids long. The CDR3 loop is CASSDYRTDTQYF. CDR3 DNA: TGTGCCAGCAGTGATTACAGGACAGATACGCAGTATTTT.

J is TRBJ1-6 and V is TRBV11-1, with D unresolved. With 5 bases removed from V and 9 bases from J, the gap between germline ends came to 11 bases. The germline CDR1 and CDR2 sequences are SGHAT and FQDESV (reference sequence). CDR3 length: 13 residues. The CDR3: CASSQMIGSPLHF. The CDR3 nucleotides are TGTGCCAGCAGCCAGATGATAGGTTCACCCCTCCACTTT. Combining the CDR3 with reference TRBV11-1 and TRBJ1-6 gives the whole variable domain EAEVAQSPRYKITEKSQAVAFWCDPISGHATLYWYRQILGQGPELLVQFQDESVVDDSQLPKDRFSAERLKGVDSTLKIQPAELGDSAMYLCASSQMIGSPLHFGNGTRLTVT.

The genes are TRBV7-6 and TRBJ2-1, with 8 bases lining up with TRBD1. Unmatched junction bases numbered 6, after V lost 6 bases and J lost 5 bases. The CDR3 has 14 residues. Germline V gene sequence: CDR1 SGHVS, CDR2 FNYEAQ. CDR3 DNA: TGTGCCAGCAGGTCGACAGGGGTCCACAATGAGCAGTTCTTC. Protein product: CASRSTGVHNEQFF.